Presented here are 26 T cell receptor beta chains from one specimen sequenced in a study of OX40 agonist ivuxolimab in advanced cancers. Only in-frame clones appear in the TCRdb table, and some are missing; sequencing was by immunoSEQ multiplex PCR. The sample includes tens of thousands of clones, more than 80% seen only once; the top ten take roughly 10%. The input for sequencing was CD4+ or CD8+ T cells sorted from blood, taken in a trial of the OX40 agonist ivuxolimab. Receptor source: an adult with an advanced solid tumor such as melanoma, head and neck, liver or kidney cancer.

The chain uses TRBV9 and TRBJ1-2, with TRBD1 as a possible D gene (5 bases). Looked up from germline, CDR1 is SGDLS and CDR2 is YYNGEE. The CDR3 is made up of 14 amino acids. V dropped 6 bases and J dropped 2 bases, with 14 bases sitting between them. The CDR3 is CASKPSPGNYGYTF. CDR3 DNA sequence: TGTGCCAGCAAACCAAGTCCAGGGAACTATGGCTACACCTTC.

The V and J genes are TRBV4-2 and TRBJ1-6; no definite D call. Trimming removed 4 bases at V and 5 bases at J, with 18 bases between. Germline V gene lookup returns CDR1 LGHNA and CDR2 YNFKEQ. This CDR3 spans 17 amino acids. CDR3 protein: CASSLLSRRFNNSPLHF. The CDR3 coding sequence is TGTGCCAGCAGCCTCTTGAGTCGCCGGTTTAATAATTCACCCCTCCACTTT.

In nucleotides, the CDR3 is TGCGCCAGCAGTATAGACCGGGCCGAGCAGTACTTC. The encoded protein is CASSIDRAEQYF. V usage is TRBV5-1 and J usage is TRBJ2-7; D remains unclear. The V end was cut by 5 bases, the J end by 6 bases, with 12 bases between. The CDR3 is 12 amino acids. CDR1 and CDR2 (germline): SGHRS, YFSETQ. The entire variable domain, with the rest obtained from reference TRBV5-1 and TRBJ2-7, is as follows: KAGVTQTPRYLIKTRGQQVTLSCSPISGHRSVSWYQQTPGQGLQFLFEYFSETQRNKGNFPGRFSGRQFSNSRSEMNVSTLELGDSALYLCASSIDRAEQYFGPGTRLTVT.

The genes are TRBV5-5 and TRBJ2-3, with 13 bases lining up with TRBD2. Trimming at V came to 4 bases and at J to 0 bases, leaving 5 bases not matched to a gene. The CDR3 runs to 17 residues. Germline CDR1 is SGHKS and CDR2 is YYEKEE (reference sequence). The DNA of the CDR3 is TGTGCCAGCAGCCAACTAGCGGGGGGGACTAGCACAGATACGCAGTATTTT. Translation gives CASSQLAGGTSTDTQYF.

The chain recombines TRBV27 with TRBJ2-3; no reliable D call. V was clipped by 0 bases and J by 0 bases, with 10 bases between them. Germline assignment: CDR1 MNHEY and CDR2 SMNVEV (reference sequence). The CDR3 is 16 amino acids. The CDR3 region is CASSLSIWVSTDTQYF. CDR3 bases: TGTGCCAGCAGTTTATCGATCTGGGTTAGCACAGATACGCAGTATTTT.

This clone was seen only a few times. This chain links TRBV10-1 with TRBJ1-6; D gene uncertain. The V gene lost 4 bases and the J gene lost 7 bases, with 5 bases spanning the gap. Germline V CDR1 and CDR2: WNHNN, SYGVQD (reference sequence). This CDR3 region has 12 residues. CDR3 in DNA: TGCGCCAGCAGTGGAGGGAATTCACCCCTCCACTTT. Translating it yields CASSGGNSPLHF.

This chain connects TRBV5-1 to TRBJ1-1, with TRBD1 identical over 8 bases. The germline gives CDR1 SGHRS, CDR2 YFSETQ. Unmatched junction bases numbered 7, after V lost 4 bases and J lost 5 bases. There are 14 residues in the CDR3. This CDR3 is CASSDLRGRTEAFF. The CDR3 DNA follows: TGCGCCAGCAGCGACCTCAGGGGGCGGACTGAAGCTTTCTTT.

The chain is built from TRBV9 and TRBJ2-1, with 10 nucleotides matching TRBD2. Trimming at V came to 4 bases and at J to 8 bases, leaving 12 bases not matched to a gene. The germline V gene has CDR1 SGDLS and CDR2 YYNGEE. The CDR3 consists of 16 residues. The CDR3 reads CASSPRGLAGGDEQFF. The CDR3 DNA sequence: TGTGCCAGCAGCCCTAGAGGGTTAGCGGGAGGCGATGAGCAGTTCTTC.

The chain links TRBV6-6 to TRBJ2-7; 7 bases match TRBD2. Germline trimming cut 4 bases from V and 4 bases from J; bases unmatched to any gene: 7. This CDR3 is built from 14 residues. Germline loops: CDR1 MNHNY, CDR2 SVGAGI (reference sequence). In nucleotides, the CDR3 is TGTGCCAGCAGTTTGGCGGGAGAGGTGTACGAGCAGTACTTC. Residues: CASSLAGEVYEQYF.

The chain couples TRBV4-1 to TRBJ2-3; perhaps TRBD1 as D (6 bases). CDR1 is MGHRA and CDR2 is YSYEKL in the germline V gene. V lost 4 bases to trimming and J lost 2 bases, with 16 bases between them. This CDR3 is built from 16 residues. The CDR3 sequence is CASSLGSTGFTDTQYF. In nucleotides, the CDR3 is TGCGCCAGCAGCCTAGGATCGACAGGATTCACAGATACGCAGTATTTT.

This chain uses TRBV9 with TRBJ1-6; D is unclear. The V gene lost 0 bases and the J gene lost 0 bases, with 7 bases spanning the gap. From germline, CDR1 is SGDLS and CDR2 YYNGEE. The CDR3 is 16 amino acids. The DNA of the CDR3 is TGTGCCAGCAGCGTAGGCGAGAGCTCCTATAATTCACCCCTCCACTTT. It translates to CASSVGESSYNSPLHF. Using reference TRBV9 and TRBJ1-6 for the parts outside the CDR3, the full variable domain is DSGVTQTPKHLITATGQRVTLRCSPRSGDLSVYWYQQSLDQGLQFLIQYYNGEERAKGNILERFSAQQFPDLHSELNLSSLELGDSALYFCASSVGESSYNSPLHFGNGTRLTVT.

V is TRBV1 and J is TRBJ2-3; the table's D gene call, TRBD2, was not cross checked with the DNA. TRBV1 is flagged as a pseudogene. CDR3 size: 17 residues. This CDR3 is CTSSPPGGGTSTDTQYF. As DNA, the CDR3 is TGCACCAGCAGCCCCCCCGGGGGGGGGACAAGCACAGATACGCAGTATTTT.

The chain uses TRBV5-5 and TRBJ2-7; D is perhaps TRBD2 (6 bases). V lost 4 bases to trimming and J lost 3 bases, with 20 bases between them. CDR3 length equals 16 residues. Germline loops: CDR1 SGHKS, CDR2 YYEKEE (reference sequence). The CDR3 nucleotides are TGTGCCAGCAGCCCCCGGGATGGGGGGTTCCTCTACGAGCAGTACTTC. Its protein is CASSPRDGGFLYEQYF.

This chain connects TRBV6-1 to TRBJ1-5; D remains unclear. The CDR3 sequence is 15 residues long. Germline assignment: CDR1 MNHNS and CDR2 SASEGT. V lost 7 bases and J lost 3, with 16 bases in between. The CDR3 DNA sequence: TGTGCCAGCAAGATGACCGCGGGGAACAATCAGCCCCAGCATTTT. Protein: CASKMTAGNNQPQHF.

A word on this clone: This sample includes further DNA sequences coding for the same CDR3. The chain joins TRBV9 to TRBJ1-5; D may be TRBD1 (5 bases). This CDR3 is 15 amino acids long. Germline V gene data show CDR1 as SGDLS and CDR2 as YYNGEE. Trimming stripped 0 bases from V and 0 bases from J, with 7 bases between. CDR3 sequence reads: CASSVGGNSNQPQHF. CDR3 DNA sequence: TGTGCCAGCAGCGTAGGGGGGAATAGCAATCAGCCCCAGCATTTT.

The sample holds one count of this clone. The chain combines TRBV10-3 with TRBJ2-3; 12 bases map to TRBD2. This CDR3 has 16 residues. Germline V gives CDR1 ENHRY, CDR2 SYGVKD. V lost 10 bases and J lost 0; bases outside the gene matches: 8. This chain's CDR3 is CATGTSGLTSTDTQYF. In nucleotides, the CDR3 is TGTGCCACCGGGACTAGCGGGTTAACTAGCACAGATACGCAGTATTTT.

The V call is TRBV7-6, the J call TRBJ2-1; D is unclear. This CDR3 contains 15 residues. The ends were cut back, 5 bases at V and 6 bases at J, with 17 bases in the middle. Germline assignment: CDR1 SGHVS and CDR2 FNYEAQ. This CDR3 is CASSPPLTFPNEQFF. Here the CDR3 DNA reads TGTGCCAGCAGCCCCCCCCTCACTTTTCCCAATGAGCAGTTCTTC. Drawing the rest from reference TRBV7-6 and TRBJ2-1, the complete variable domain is GAGVSQSPRYKVTKRGQDVALRCDPISGHVSLYWYRQALGQGPEFLTYFNYEAQQDKSGLPNDRFSAERPEGSISTLTIQRTEQRDSAMYRCASSPPLTFPNEQFFGPGTRLTVL.

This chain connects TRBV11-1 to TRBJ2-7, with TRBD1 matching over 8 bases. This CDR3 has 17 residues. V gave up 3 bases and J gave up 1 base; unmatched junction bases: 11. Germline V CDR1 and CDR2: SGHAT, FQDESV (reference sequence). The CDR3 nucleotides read TGTGCCAGCAGCTTGGGGACAGGTAATCTCCTGTCCTACGAGCAGTACTTC. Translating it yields CASSLGTGNLLSYEQYF.

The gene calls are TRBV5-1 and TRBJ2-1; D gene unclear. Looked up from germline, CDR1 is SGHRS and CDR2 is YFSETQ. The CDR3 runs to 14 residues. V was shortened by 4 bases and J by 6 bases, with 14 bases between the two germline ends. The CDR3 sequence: CASSGSLPLNEQFF. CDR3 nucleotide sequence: TGCGCCAGCAGCGGCTCCCTGCCCCTCAATGAGCAGTTCTTC.

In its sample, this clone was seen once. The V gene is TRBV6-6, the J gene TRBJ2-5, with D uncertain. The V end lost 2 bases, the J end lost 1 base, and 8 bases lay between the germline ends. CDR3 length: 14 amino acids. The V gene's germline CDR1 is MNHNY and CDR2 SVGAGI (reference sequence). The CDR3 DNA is TGTGCCAGCAGTTACACGCGGTCCCAAGAGACCCAGTACTTC. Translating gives CASSYTRSQETQYF.

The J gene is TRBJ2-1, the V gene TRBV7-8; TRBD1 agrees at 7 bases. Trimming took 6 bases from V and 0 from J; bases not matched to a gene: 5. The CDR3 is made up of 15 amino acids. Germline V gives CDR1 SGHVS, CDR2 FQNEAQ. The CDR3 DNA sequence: TGTGCCAGCAGGCCCAGGGGGAGCTCCTACAATGAGCAGTTCTTC. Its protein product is CASRPRGSSYNEQFF.

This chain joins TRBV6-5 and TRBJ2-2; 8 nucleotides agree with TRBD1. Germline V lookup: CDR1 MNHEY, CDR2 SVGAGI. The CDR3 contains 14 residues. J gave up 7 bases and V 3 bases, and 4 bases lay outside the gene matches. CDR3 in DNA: TGTGCCAGCAGTTATTTCACAGGGGGCGGGGAGCTGTTTTTT. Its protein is CASSYFTGGGELFF.

CDR3 DNA sequence: TGCGCCAGCGCCGGGACTAGCCCAACAGATACGCAGTATTTT. Amino acid sequence: CASAGTSPTDTQYF. The chain uses TRBV5-1 and TRBJ2-3; TRBD2 aligns across 9 bases. The CDR3 spans 14 residues. In germline, CDR1 is SGHRS, CDR2 YFSETQ. V lost 7 bases, J lost 3 bases, and 6 bases stayed unmatched.

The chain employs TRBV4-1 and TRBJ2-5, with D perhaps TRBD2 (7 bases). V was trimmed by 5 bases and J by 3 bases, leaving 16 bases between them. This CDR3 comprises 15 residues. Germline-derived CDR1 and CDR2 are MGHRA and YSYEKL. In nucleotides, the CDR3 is TGCGCCAGCAGCTTAGGGGGGGGAAGGGAAGAGACCCAGTACTTC. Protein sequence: CASSLGGGREETQYF.

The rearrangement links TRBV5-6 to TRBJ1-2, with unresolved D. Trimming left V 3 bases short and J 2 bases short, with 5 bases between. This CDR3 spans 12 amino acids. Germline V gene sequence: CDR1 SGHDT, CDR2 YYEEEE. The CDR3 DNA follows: TGTGCCAGCAGCTGGGAAAACTATGGCTACACCTTC. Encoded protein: CASSWENYGYTF.

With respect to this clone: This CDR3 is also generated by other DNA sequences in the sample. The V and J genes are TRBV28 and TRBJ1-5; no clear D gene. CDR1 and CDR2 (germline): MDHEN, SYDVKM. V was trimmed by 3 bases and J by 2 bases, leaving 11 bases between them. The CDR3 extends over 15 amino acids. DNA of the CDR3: TGTGCCAGCAGTTTTCCGGGTACCGGCAATCAGCCCCAGCATTTT. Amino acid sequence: CASSFPGTGNQPQHF. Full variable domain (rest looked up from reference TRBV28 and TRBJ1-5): DVKVTQSSRYLVKRTGEKVFLECVQDMDHENMFWYRQDPGLGLRLIYFSYDVKMKEKGDIPEGYSVSREKKERFSLILESASTNQTSMYLCASSFPGTGNQPQHFGDGTRLSIL.